This T cell receptor (beta chain) was captured in a study of Ad26.COV2.S vaccination and SARS-CoV-2 variants. Study as a whole: Once or twice, 56 days apart, Ad26.COV2.S was delivered intramuscularly.

TCRdb keeps only in-frame clones here, not all; method: immunoSEQ multiplex PCR. Found here are hundreds of thousands of clones, about 90% of them singletons; the top ten hold 3% to 4%. Treatment noted: around 19 received Ad26.COV2.S at low or high dose, single or two shots; roughly five received placebo; per-sample allocation not given. Sampling took place 63 days after the first vaccine or placebo injection. Germline CDR1 is SGHRS and CDR2 is YFSETQ. Between the trimmed V and J ends, which lost 0 bases and 3 bases, there was a span of 20 bases. This CDR3 is 18 amino acids long. The chain is built from TRBV5-1 and TRBJ2-3, with D unclear. The material was peripheral blood, obtained in a trial of Ad26.COV2.S vaccine versus placebo. The receptor comes from a person between 18 and 65 years old who received the Ad26.COV2.S COVID-19 vaccine or a placebo. The CDR3, as DNA: TGCGCCAGCAGCTTGGCGCACCGGAGCGTTCCCGGGACAGATACGCAGTATTTT. Translation gives CASSLAHRSVPGTDTQYF.